The source of this TCR beta chain is a study of cytomegalovirus exposure and HLA in healthy donors. Whole-study results and caveats: Most TCR sequences proved rare, with some public TCRs found in many donors. Later, an analysis found that TCR clusters from the first cohort tended to co-occur in the 95 to 150 validation repertoires. Researchers catalogued about 150 TCR beta chains as cytomegalovirus-associated.

As for this clone: The target antigen is unknown.

Donors were drawn from the approximately 120-subject validation cohort, separate from the approximately 680-subject first cohort. Assay: immunoSEQ multiplex PCR; the TCRdb copy retains only in-frame clones and omits some. The data contain about 280,000 clones, 65% to 90% of them singletons. The CDR3 covers 12 residues. Trimming pared 4 bases from V and 5 bases from J, leaving 12 bases between. Germline CDR1 and CDR2: SQVTM and ANQGSEA. The receptor was isolated from a woman younger than 30 in good health and CMV-seronegative. Material for sequencing was PBMCs. V is TRBV29-1 and J is TRBJ2-7; D call uncertain. CDR3: CSVGLRSHEQYF. The CDR3 coding sequence is TGCAGCGTTGGACTTCGGTCTCACGAGCAGTACTTC.